Presented here are 29 T cell receptor beta chains from one specimen sequenced in a study of tumor and adjacent non-tumor tissue in lung cancer. RNA was extracted from bulk tissue without any cell sorting. More than 3 cm separated this lung sample from the edge of the tumor. The library came from three nested PCR rounds adapted from ARM-PCR protocols. TCRdb fed the multiplex PCR reads into MiXCR, producing one record per CDR3 protein. Of 40,000 to 50,000 distinct CDR3 sequences in the sample, more than 55% were seen once. Sequenced material: distant non-tumor lung tissue. The receptors shown here come from a woman aged 70-85 years with non-small cell lung cancer.

Concerning this clonotype itself: The junction and the germline gene differ at one end; a read error may be behind it. The V call is TRBV6-2 or TRBV6-3, the J call TRBJ2-6, with 7 nucleotides matching TRBD2. This CDR3 has 17 amino acids. Germline CDR1 is MNHEY and CDR2 is SVGEGT. This CDR3 reads CASTQLVGGPGANVLTF. CDR3 in DNA: TGTGCCAGCACGCAACTAGTGGGAGGGCCTGGGGCCAACGTCCTAACTTTC.

As regards this clonotype: A read error is possible here, since a much larger clone lies one base away. The conserved phenylalanine or tryptophan normally closing the CDR3 is absent here, so this likely arose from a read error. The chain uses TRBV30 and TRBJ2-1; 11 bases map to TRBD2. The CDR3 extends over 14 amino acids. Germline CDR1 is GTSNPN and CDR2 is SVGIG (reference sequence). Trimming at V came to 4 bases and at J to 8 bases, leaving 7 bases not matched to a gene. The CDR3 is CAWNLAGGRYEQFL. The CDR3 DNA follows: TGTGCCTGGAACCTAGCGGGAGGACGCTATGAGCAGTTCTTA.

This clonotype showed up many times. The chain uses TRBV30 and TRBJ2-1; D possibly corresponds to TRBD1 (5 bases). In germline, CDR1 is GTSNPN, CDR2 SVGIG (reference sequence). The CDR3 extends over 14 amino acids. Trimming took off 3 bases at V and 4 bases at J, with 13 bases between the two ends. The CDR3 spells CAWSRAGDYNEQFF. CDR3 DNA: TGTGCCTGGAGCAGGGCTGGGGATTACAATGAGCAGTTCTTC.

Many counts were recorded for this clonotype. V is TRBV5-6 and J is TRBJ2-7; 10 positions agree with TRBD2. V lost 4 bases, J lost 2 bases, and 9 bases stayed unmatched. The CDR3 runs 16 residues. CDR1 SGHDT and CDR2 YYEEEE come from the germline V gene. CDR3 in amino acids: CASSPAGTSDTYEQYF. The CDR3 DNA follows: TGTGCCAGCAGCCCGGCCGGGACTAGCGACACCTACGAGCAGTACTTC.

This chain connects TRBV28 to TRBJ2-5; TRBD1 is a possible D gene (5 bases). Germline lookup yields CDR1 MDHEN and CDR2 SYDVKM. CDR3 length: 17 residues. Deletions cut 6 bases from V and 1 base from J, with 21 bases between. CDR3 protein: CASSMTACKEGQETQYF. In DNA, the CDR3 is TGTGCCAGCAGCATGACAGCCTGCAAGGAAGGCCAAGAGACCCAGTACTTC.

This clonotype was seen just once. Just one base apart from a much larger clone, this may be a read error. The V call is TRBV13, the J call TRBJ1-3, with D hard to call. The germline V gene has CDR1 PRHDT and CDR2 FYEKMQ (reference sequence). There are 14 residues in the CDR3. V lost 0 bases and J lost 5, with 8 bases in between. The CDR3 protein is CASSLGVSRNTIYF. For the CDR3, the DNA is TGTGCCAGCAGCTTAGGGGTTTCTAGAAACACCATATATTTT. The full variable domain, rest sourced from reference TRBV13 and TRBJ1-3, is AAGVIQSPRHLIKEKRETATLKCYPIPRHDTVYWYQQGPGQDPQFLISFYEKMQSDKGSIPDRFSAQQFSDYHSELNMSSLELGDSALYFCASSLGVSRNTIYFGEGSWLTVV.

Turning to this clonotype: Given the absence of the conserved phenylalanine or tryptophan at the CDR3 end, a read error is likely. The chain combines TRBV4-1 with TRBJ1-1, with 8 bases matching TRBD1. Germline CDR1 is MGHRA and CDR2 is YSYEKL. This CDR3 has 17 residues. J gave up 3 bases and V 0 bases, and 9 bases lay outside the gene matches. CDR3 DNA: TGCGCCAGCAGCCAAGACGACCGGGACAGGCCGCACACTGAAGCTTTCCTT. Translated, it gives CASSQDDRDRPHTEAFL.

The chain links TRBV24-1 to TRBJ1-1; TRBD1 is a possible D gene (5 bases). Germline V gives CDR1 KGHDR, CDR2 SFDVKD. V dropped 10 bases and J dropped 2 bases, with 13 bases sitting between them. This CDR3 is built from 13 residues. In DNA form, the CDR3 reads TGTGCCACACAACGGGGCTTCAACACTGAAGCTTTCTTT. This sequence encodes CATQRGFNTEAFF.

This clonotype was picked up many times. This chain links TRBV28 with TRBJ1-1; a possible D gene is TRBD1 (5 bases). The germline V and J ends were trimmed by 5 bases and 1 base, with 14 bases remaining between them. This CDR3 spans 15 amino acids. CDR1 is MDHEN and CDR2 is SYDVKM in the germline V gene. The CDR3 loop is CASSAPGEGNTEAFF. Written as DNA, the CDR3 is TGTGCCAGCAGTGCCCCGGGGGAAGGGAACACTGAAGCTTTCTTT. Filled out from reference TRBV28 and TRBJ1-1, the complete variable domain reads DVKVTQSSRYLVKRTGEKVFLECVQDMDHENMFWYRQDPGLGLRLIYFSYDVKMKEKGDIPEGYSVSREKKERFSLILESASTNQTSMYLCASSAPGEGNTEAFFGQGTRLTVV.

Comments on this clonotype: This may come from a read error, since a much larger clone is one base off. This rearrangement joins TRBV20-1 to TRBJ2-3, with 9 positions matching TRBD2. The V and J ends lost 3 bases and 6 bases, in that order; junction bases with no gene match: 10. The germline V gene encodes CDR1 DFQATT and CDR2 SNEGSKA (reference sequence). The CDR3 runs to 15 residues. CDR3 coding DNA: TGCAGTGCTAGTGGCTCCCTAGCGGGAACCGATACGCAGTATTTT. It translates to CSASGSLAGTDTQYF.

The chain couples TRBV29-1 to TRBJ1-5; D gene unclear. Trimming took 8 bases from V and 6 from J, leaving 17 bases between them. CDR1 and CDR2 (germline): SQVTM, ANQGSEA. CDR3 length equals 13 residues. The CDR3: CSIRSSRGQPQHF. The CDR3, as DNA: TGCAGCATTCGTTCCTCGAGAGGTCAGCCCCAGCATTTT.

Details on this clonotype: At one boundary the junction diverges from the germline segment, which might be a read error. The chain has TRBV30 and TRBJ2-1, with TRBD1 matching over 10 bases. CDR3 length: 13 residues. Per germline, CDR1 GTSNPN and CDR2 SVGIG (reference sequence). The CDR3: CAYMTGGYNEQFF. CDR3 bases: TGTGCCTATATGACAGGGGGCTACAATGAGCAATTCTTC.

Points on this clonotype: This may be a read error, as it is one base from a much larger clone. Lacking the conserved final phenylalanine or tryptophan, this CDR3 likely reflects a read error. The J gene is TRBJ2-7, the V gene TRBV28, with D possibly matching TRBD2 (6 bases). The V end was cut by 5 bases, the J end by 7 bases, with 15 bases between. This CDR3 is built from 13 residues. Germline V CDR1 and CDR2: MDHEN, SYDVKM. This CDR3 reads CASSPPGVWEQYY. The CDR3 DNA reads TGTGCCAGCAGTCCCCCGGGGGTATGGGAGCAGTACTAC.

In regard to this clonotype: An end of the junction differs from the germline gene, which may be a read error. The V and J genes are TRBV4-1 and TRBJ2-1; D call uncertain. CDR1 MGHRA and CDR2 YSYEKL come from the germline V gene. CDR3 length equals 14 residues. As DNA, the CDR3 is TGCACCAGCAGCCAAGATTCGAGCTACAATGAGCAGTTCTTC. Translated: CTSSQDSSYNEQFF.

The J gene is TRBJ2-1, the V gene TRBV6-5; TRBD1 might be the D (6 bases). V was trimmed by 6 bases and J by 16 bases, leaving 22 bases between them. The germline V gene encodes CDR1 MNHEY and CDR2 SVGAGI. The CDR3 extends over 13 amino acids. In DNA, the CDR3 is TGTGCCAGCAGACCTAACTGGGACAATGAACACTTCTTC. Translation: CASRPNWDNEHFF.

This clonotype was found once. The CDR3 does not close with the conserved phenylalanine or tryptophan, likely indicating a read error. No DNA is shown, since the ends of the CDR3 on it are uncertain; the CDR3 is the one TCRdb lists. The chain is built from TRBV29-1 and TRBJ2-7; TRBD2 is the table's D call and was not checked against the DNA. The CDR3 comprises 12 residues, both ends counted. From germline, CDR1 is SQVTM and CDR2 ANQGSEA. The CDR3 region is CSVGRLADEQHL.

Details on this clonotype: One end of the junction varies from germline; a read error may be responsible. The chain joins TRBV29-1 to TRBJ2-2, with D perhaps TRBD1 (6 bases). The CDR3 contains 14 residues. From germline, CDR1 is SQVTM and CDR2 ANQGSEA. The chain's CDR3 is CGVNRDAGTGELFF. CDR3 nucleotide sequence: TGCGGCGTTAACAGGGACGCAGGAACCGGGGAGCTGTTTTTT.

This clonotype occurred many times. The J gene is TRBJ2-2, the V gene TRBV6-5; TRBD2 agrees at 7 bases. Germline CDR1 is MNHEY and CDR2 is SVGAGI. The CDR3 is 16 residues long. Trimming took 5 bases from V and 0 from J; bases not matched to a gene: 6. The CDR3 here is CASSLRAGSNTGELFF. The CDR3 nucleotides are TGTGCCAGCAGTCTAAGAGCGGGGTCGAACACCGGGGAGCTGTTTTTT.

Points on this clonotype: The germline gene is not matched at one end of the junction; a read error may be the cause. The rearrangement uses TRBV7-8 and TRBJ1-2; 7 bases map to TRBD1. This CDR3 is built from 15 residues. Germline V gives CDR1 SGHVS, CDR2 FQNEAQ. CDR3 region: CANSPRDSTNYGYTF. DNA of the CDR3: TGTGCCAACAGCCCCCGGGACAGCACTAACTATGGCTACACCTTC.

The chain joins TRBV6-4 to TRBJ1-2; D not resolved. V was shortened by 11 bases and J by 8 bases, with 24 bases between the two germline ends. Germline CDR1 MRHNA, CDR2 SNTAGT. The CDR3 length is 14 residues. CDR3 nucleotides: TGTGCCGGCAATGACGGGAGCTCAATCAGCGGCTACACCTTC. Translation gives CAGNDGSSISGYTF.

In this sample, this clonotype turned up many times. This clone may be a read error of a much larger clone one base away. The J gene is TRBJ2-7, the V gene TRBV29-1; 8 nucleotides match TRBD2. Germline CDR1 and CDR2: SQVTM and ANQGSEA. After removal of 3 bases from V and 2 bases from J, the junction contained 6 bases not matched to a gene. The length of the CDR3 is 14 residues. CDR3 sequence (DNA): TGCAGCGTTGATAGCGGGACCAGCCCCTACGAGCAGTACTTC. It yields the protein CSVDSGTSPYEQYF.

With respect to this clonotype: Compared with germline, one end of the junction differs, possibly owing to a read error. The CDR3 sequence: CIADRVSCNEQFF. DNA of the CDR3: TGCATCGCCGACAGGGTATCCTGCAATGAGCAGTTCTTC. V usage is TRBV29-1 and J usage is TRBJ2-1, with 7 nucleotides matching TRBD1. In germline, CDR1 is SQVTM, CDR2 ANQGSEA. This CDR3 is 13 amino acids long.

As concerns this clonotype: A much larger clonotype is one base distant, so this may be a read error. V gene TRBV10-3 combines with J gene TRBJ2-5; TRBD1 agrees at 7 bases. J lost 5 bases, V lost 0 bases, and 3 bases had no gene match. CDR3 length: 14 amino acids. Germline V gene lookup returns CDR1 ENHRY and CDR2 SYGVKD. The CDR3 protein is CAISESIQGETQYF. The CDR3 nucleotides read TGTGCCATCAGTGAGTCAATACAGGGGGAGACCCAGTACTTC.

This chain links TRBV5-5 with TRBJ2-3; perhaps TRBD2 as D (5 bases). The CDR3 is made up of 15 amino acids. Trimming cost V 10 bases and J 3 bases, with 21 bases left between them. Germline lookup yields CDR1 SGHKS and CDR2 YYEKEE (reference sequence). The CDR3 spells CACGLDGIGTDTQYF. The CDR3 bases are TGTGCCTGCGGCTTGGACGGGATCGGTACAGATACGCAGTATTTT.

CDR3 nucleotides: TGCAGCGTCGAGCTCGGTTGTACGTACAATGAGCAGTTCTTC. Protein: CSVELGCTYNEQFF. The rearrangement uses TRBV29-1 and TRBJ2-1; D not resolved. Germline assignment: CDR1 SQVTM and CDR2 ANQGSEA. The germline V and J ends were trimmed by 6 bases and 4 bases, with 16 bases remaining between them. The CDR3 consists of 14 residues.

As for this clonotype: One junction end does not reproduce the germline sequence, and a read error may be involved. The chain carries TRBV6-1 and TRBJ1-1; 7 nucleotides align to TRBD1. CDR1 and CDR2 (germline): MNHNS, SASEGT. The CDR3 is 12 amino acids. This CDR3 is CASSRQGTEAFF. The CDR3 DNA reads TGTGCTAGCAGCCGACAGGGCACTGAAGCTTTCTTT.

About this clonotype: A much larger clone is a single base away; this may be a read error. This sequence joins TRBV28 and TRBJ2-1; no definite D call. Germline-derived CDR1 and CDR2 are MDHEN and SYDVKM. CDR3 length: 15 amino acids. V was pared by 5 bases and J by 8 bases, with 19 bases between. The CDR3 DNA is TGTGCCAGCAGTCGACACACGGAAGTCGGTTATGAGCAGTTCTTC. Its translation is CASSRHTEVGYEQFF.

Regarding this clonotype: A junction end diverges from the germline sequence, so it may reflect a read error. The V and J genes are TRBV6-1 and TRBJ2-1, with 8 bases fitting TRBD2. The CDR3 has 14 residues. Germline-derived CDR1 and CDR2 are MNHNS and SASEGT. The CDR3: CTSSHGTRNKEQFF. The CDR3 DNA is TGTACCAGCAGTCATGGGACTAGAAACAAAGAGCAGTTCTTC.

The chain links TRBV29-1 to TRBJ2-3; the D gene is possibly TRBD1 (5 bases). Trimming removed 0 bases at V and 4 bases at J, with 17 bases between. The CDR3 has 16 residues. In germline, CDR1 is SQVTM, CDR2 ANQGSEA. For the CDR3, the DNA is TGCAGCGTTGAAGATCTCAGGGTGGGGTCCGCAGATACGCAGTATTTT. It specifies CSVEDLRVGSADTQYF.